One and the same sample provided the 12 T cell receptor beta chains below, sequenced in a study of CD8 T cells in Susac syndrome. After extraction with the RNeasy kit, about 0.5 to 1 ug of the RNA was reverse transcribed using random hexamers. TCRdb reprocessed the immunoSEQ multiplex PCR reads via MiXCR and lists one record per CDR3 protein. This sample carries around 180,000 distinct CDR3 sequences, about 95% of them seen once, and the ten largest clones take 0.15% to 0.2%. Sequencing input: CD8+ T cells from PBMCs. The receptors originated from a human donor with multiple sclerosis.

This clonotype has just one count. The chain is built from TRBV20-1 and TRBJ1-1; D is ambiguous. The CDR3 is 14 amino acids. Germline V gives CDR1 DFQATT, CDR2 SNEGSKA (reference sequence). The V end was cut by 0 bases, the J end by 7 bases, with 15 bases between. The CDR3 sequence: CSARDPPGQVEAFF. The CDR3 DNA reads as TGCAGTGCTAGAGATCCACCAGGCCAAGTTGAAGCTTTCTTT.

The chain employs TRBV14 and TRBJ2-5; TRBD1 might be the D (6 bases). V shed 1 base and J shed 3 bases, with 15 bases lying between them. The CDR3 is 16 amino acids. Germline loops: CDR1 SGHDN, CDR2 FVKESK. The CDR3 sequence is CASSQGYGAGEETQYF. The CDR3 DNA sequence: TGTGCCAGCAGCCAAGGATATGGAGCAGGGGAAGAGACCCAGTACTTC.

The V and J genes are TRBV29-1 and TRBJ1-2; D is undetermined. The CDR3 totals 12 residues. Trimming removed 8 bases at V and 8 bases at J, with 18 bases between. CDR1 SQVTM and CDR2 ANQGSEA come from the germline V gene. CDR3 region: CSTPDGVGGYTF. CDR3 nucleotide sequence: TGCAGCACCCCCGACGGGGTAGGAGGCTACACCTTC.

The V gene is TRBV7-9, the J gene TRBJ2-3; a possible D gene is TRBD1 (5 bases). With 5 bases removed from V and 6 bases from J, the gap between germline ends came to 18 bases. Germline-derived CDR1 and CDR2 are SEHNR and FQNEAQ (reference sequence). The CDR3 consists of 15 residues. CDR3 loop: CASSTDGFGADTQYF. The CDR3 nucleotides are TGTGCCAGCAGCACGGACGGTTTTGGGGCGGATACGCAGTATTTT.

V is TRBV12-3 or TRBV12-4 and J is TRBJ2-1; tentatively, D is TRBD2 (5 bases). There are 15 residues in the CDR3. V shed 6 bases and J shed 3 bases, with 15 bases lying between them. The CDR3: CASSSLGKGYNEQFF. In nucleotides, the CDR3 is TGTGCCAGCAGCTCCCTCGGGAAGGGCTACAATGAGCAGTTCTTC.

This chain connects TRBV3-1 to TRBJ2-5, with D unclear. Trimming cost V 2 bases and J 3 bases, with 13 bases left between them. This CDR3 is built from 15 residues. Per the germline V gene, CDR1 is LGHDT and CDR2 is YNNKEL (reference sequence). CDR3: CASSQLETYEETQYF. The CDR3 region has the DNA TGTGCCAGCAGCCAACTGGAGACTTACGAAGAGACCCAGTACTTC.

The chain is built from TRBV9 and TRBJ2-7; maybe TRBD1 (5 bases). Germline V CDR1 and CDR2: SGDLS, YYNGEE. Trimming shortened V by 2 bases and J by 2 bases, and 8 bases separated the two germline ends. The CDR3 has 13 amino acids. The CDR3 DNA follows: TGTGCCAGCAGCGTGGACACAACCTACGAGCAGTACTTC. It is translated as CASSVDTTYEQYF. Looking up the rest from reference TRBV9 and TRBJ2-7 gives the full variable domain: DSGVTQTPKHLITATGQRVTLRCSPRSGDLSVYWYQQSLDQGLQFLIQYYNGEERAKGNILERFSAQQFPDLHSELNLSSLELGDSALYFCASSVDTTYEQYFGPGTRLTVT.

This chain connects TRBV2 to TRBJ2-2; weak D call: TRBD1 (6 bases). The V gene's germline CDR1 is SNHLY and CDR2 FYNNEI. The V gene lost 2 bases and the J gene lost 5 bases, with 9 bases spanning the gap. This CDR3 is 14 amino acids long. CDR3 region: CASSELTGTGELFF. Written as DNA, the CDR3 is TGTGCCAGCAGTGAACTAACAGGGACCGGGGAGCTGTTTTTT.

The V gene is TRBV15, the J gene TRBJ2-1; tentatively, D is TRBD2 (6 bases). In germline, CDR1 is LNHNV, CDR2 YYDKDF (reference sequence). CDR3 length: 15 amino acids. The V gene lost 3 bases and the J gene lost 8 bases, with 17 bases spanning the gap. The CDR3 sequence is CATSSSYRGLDEQFF. The DNA of the CDR3 is TGTGCCACCAGCAGTTCGTATAGGGGACTCGATGAGCAGTTCTTC.

The V and J genes are TRBV7-9 and TRBJ2-7; 9 bases are shared with TRBD2. Germline trimming cut 4 bases from V and 3 bases from J; bases unmatched to any gene: 10. The CDR3 contains 16 residues. Germline V lookup: CDR1 SEHNR, CDR2 FQNEAQ (reference sequence). The CDR3 loop reads CASSSGPGLANYEQYF. CDR3 nucleotide sequence: TGTGCCAGCAGCTCCGGACCGGGACTAGCTAACTACGAGCAGTACTTC. Based on the CDR3 plus reference TRBV7-9 and TRBJ2-7, the full variable domain is DTGVSQNPRHKITKRGQNVTFRCDPISEHNRLYWYRQTLGQGPEFLTYFQNEAQLEKSRLLSDRFSAERPKGSFSTLEIQRTEQGDSAMYLCASSSGPGLANYEQYFGPGTRLTVT.

The chain joins TRBV27 to TRBJ2-7; D perhaps matches TRBD2 (5 bases). Trimming removed 6 bases from V and 7 bases from J, with 16 bases in between. Germline CDR1 is MNHEY and CDR2 is SMNVEV (reference sequence). The CDR3 runs to 13 residues. This CDR3 reads CASSPGLQVEQYF. DNA of the CDR3: TGTGCCAGCAGCCCTGGACTGCAGGTGGAGCAGTACTTC.

This clonotype is a singleton in its sample. The chain employs TRBV3-1 and TRBJ2-7, with TRBD1 as a possible D gene (6 bases). CDR3 length: 15 residues. Per germline, CDR1 LGHDT and CDR2 YNNKEL (reference sequence). Trimming pared 4 bases from V and 0 bases from J, leaving 13 bases between. This CDR3 reads CASSPTGSSSYEQYF. The CDR3 bases are TGTGCCAGCAGCCCTACAGGGTCCAGCTCCTACGAGCAGTACTTC.